A single sample is the source of the 19 T cell receptor beta chains below, sequenced in a study of breast tumors, draining lymph nodes, adjacent tissues. TCRdb fed the multiplex PCR reads into MiXCR, producing one record per CDR3 protein. Here the sample spans roughly 70,000 distinct CDR3 sequences, about 40% being singletons. What was sequenced was breast tumor tissue. All receptors derive from a female donor with breast cancer. Some clones in this sample may be carry-over from other donors' samples.

The chain recombines TRBV3-1 with TRBJ2-7; 10 bases match TRBD2. V dropped 3 bases and J dropped 5; count of bases not matched to a gene: 4. The CDR3 has 14 residues. Germline assignment: CDR1 LGHDT and CDR2 YNNKEL (reference sequence). CDR3: CASSHSLAGDEQYF. The CDR3 nucleotides are TGTGCCAGCAGCCATAGCCTAGCGGGAGACGAGCAGTACTTC.

This chain uses TRBV4-1 with TRBJ2-7; TRBD2 might be the D (6 bases). The V gene's germline CDR1 is MGHRA and CDR2 YSYEKL. Trimming left V 3 bases short and J 4 bases short, with 16 bases between. The CDR3 sequence is 15 residues long. CDR3 amino acids: CASSHGPGGMYEQYF. The CDR3 nucleotides read TGCGCCAGCAGCCATGGGCCTGGGGGGATGTACGAGCAGTACTTC.

This clonotype was counted at least ten times. J is TRBJ2-7 and V is TRBV4-2; 10 bases map to TRBD1. V trimming: 3 bases; J trimming: 3 bases; junction bases outside the gene matches: 5. The CDR3 loop spans 15 amino acids. The V gene's germline CDR1 is LGHNA and CDR2 YNFKEQ. CDR3 DNA sequence: TGTGCCAGCAGCCAGATGGACAGGGGGATCTACGAGCAGTACTTC. Protein sequence: CASSQMDRGIYEQYF.

The CDR3 reads CASSLLWGGTQYF. Here the CDR3 DNA reads TGTGCCAGCAGTTTACTTTGGGGAGGTACGCAGTATTTT. The V gene is TRBV27, the J gene TRBJ2-3, with a weak D call TRBD2 (6 bases). This CDR3 is built from 13 residues. Germline V CDR1 and CDR2: MNHEY, SMNVEV (reference sequence). V lost 2 bases to trimming and J lost 8 bases, with 11 bases between them.

This clonotype was found a few times. The chain recombines TRBV13 with TRBJ2-2; 8 bases line up with TRBD1. This CDR3 contains 15 residues. V dropped 0 bases and J dropped 5; count of bases not matched to a gene: 2. Germline CDR1 reads PRHDT; CDR2 reads FYEKMQ (reference sequence). Here the CDR3 reads CASSLGTGVTGELFF. The CDR3 DNA is TGTGCCAGCAGCTTAGGGACAGGGGTTACCGGGGAGCTGTTTTTT. Looking up the rest from reference TRBV13 and TRBJ2-2 gives the full variable domain: AAGVIQSPRHLIKEKRETATLKCYPIPRHDTVYWYQQGPGQDPQFLISFYEKMQSDKGSIPDRFSAQQFSDYHSELNMSSLELGDSALYFCASSLGTGVTGELFFGEGSRLTVL.

The chain combines TRBV6-5 with TRBJ2-2, with D uncertain. V gave up 2 bases and J gave up 8 bases, with 15 bases separating them. The CDR3 sequence is 15 residues long. Germline CDR1 reads MNHEY; CDR2 reads SVGAGI. The CDR3 protein is CASSYGGVRTGELFF. The CDR3 nucleotides are TGTGCCAGCAGTTACGGTGGGGTTCGCACTGGGGAGCTGTTTTTT.

This clonotype has a single count. The CDR3 nucleotides are TGTGCCAGCAGCTTCCAGGGGGCGAACGAGCAGTACTTC. This codes for CASSFQGANEQYF. The chain carries TRBV7-2 and TRBJ2-7; 8 positions agree with TRBD1. V gave up 3 bases and J gave up 5 bases; unmatched junction bases: 3. The CDR3 totals 13 residues. Germline CDR1 reads SGHTA; CDR2 reads FQGNSA.

As concerns this clonotype: One junction end disagrees with the germline gene, perhaps due to a read error. This chain joins TRBV25-1 and TRBJ1-2; D unclear. CDR1 is MGHDK and CDR2 is SYGVNS in the germline V gene. CDR3 length: 12 residues. This CDR3 reads CAHSAGNYGYAF. The CDR3 DNA is TGTGCCCACAGTGCGGGGAACTATGGCTACGCCTTC.

This clonotype was observed a few times. Germline and junction disagree at one end, which may indicate a read error. The chain is built from TRBV5-1 and TRBJ1-2, with D possibly matching TRBD1 (5 bases). CDR1 is SGHRS, CDR2 YFSETQ, per germline. This CDR3 region has 16 residues. The CDR3 region is CANSLEQGSHIYGYTF. The CDR3 DNA reads TGCGCCAACAGCTTGGAGCAGGGCAGTCATATCTATGGCTACACCTTC.

The chain recombines TRBV25-1 with TRBJ2-1; 9 nucleotides agree with TRBD1. The CDR3 is made up of 14 amino acids. CDR1 MGHDK and CDR2 SYGVNS come from the germline V gene. CDR3 residues: CARDLGTGNNEQFF. The CDR3 DNA reads as TGTGCTAGAGATCTAGGGACAGGGAACAATGAGCAGTTCTTC.

At least ten counts were recorded for this clonotype. Since a much larger clone is just one base distant, this may be a read error. The chain has TRBV29-1 and TRBJ1-2; unclear D gene. Germline V gene lookup returns CDR1 SQVTM and CDR2 ANQGSEA. This CDR3 is 11 amino acids long. The ends were cut back, 4 bases at V and 9 bases at J, with 12 bases in the middle. This chain's CDR3 is CSVVDGISYTF. The CDR3 DNA follows: TGCAGCGTTGTGGACGGAATAAGCTACACCTTC.

In regard to this clonotype: The junction departs from germline at one end; a sequencing error may be responsible. J is TRBJ2-3 and V is TRBV5-4, with D perhaps matching TRBD1 or TRBD2 (5 bases each). CDR3 size: 15 residues. Germline V gene data show CDR1 as SGHNT and CDR2 as YYREEE (reference sequence). CDR3 sequence reads: CASSLQGPGTDTQYF. The CDR3 region has the DNA TGTGCCAGCAGCCTCCAGGGACCGGGCACGGATACGCAGTATTTT.

This clonotype was counted at least ten times. V usage is TRBV4-1 and J usage is TRBJ2-1, with D possibly being TRBD2 (6 bases). V was shortened by 1 base and J by 4 bases, with 23 bases between the two germline ends. Germline V CDR1 and CDR2: MGHRA, YSYEKL. CDR3 length: 19 amino acids. For the CDR3, the DNA is TGCGCCAGCAGCCAAGGCGTGGGGCTAGGGCTAGCGAAGTACAATGAGCAGTTCTTC. Translated, it gives CASSQGVGLGLAKYNEQFF.

This clonotype was counted once. A read error may account for a junction end that differs from germline. This sequence joins TRBV7-2 and TRBJ2-7; perhaps TRBD2 as D (6 bases). From germline, CDR1 is SGHTA and CDR2 FQGNSA. This CDR3 region has 15 residues. The CDR3 nucleotides are TGTGCCGGCAGCTTAGCGCACGGACTAACCTACGAGCAGCACTTC. This sequence encodes CAGSLAHGLTYEQHF.

On this clonotype itself: This likely comes from a read error, as the CDR3 has no conserved phenylalanine or tryptophan at its end. The DNA for the CDR3 is TGTGCCAGCAGCTTCGAGGGGAGACCCCCCGGGCAGTACTCC. Translation gives CASSFEGRPPGQYS. The chain is built from TRBV7-2 and TRBJ2-7; the D call may be TRBD1 or TRBD2 (5 bases each). The V gene's germline CDR1 is SGHTA and CDR2 FQGNSA. Trimming stripped 3 bases from V and 9 bases from J, with 18 bases between. This CDR3 comprises 14 residues.

This clonotype was counted at least ten times. The chain recombines TRBV28 with TRBJ2-6; D unresolved. The CDR3 is 15 amino acids. Germline V gene lookup returns CDR1 MDHEN and CDR2 SYDVKM. Trimming took off 10 bases at V and 4 bases at J, with 17 bases between the two ends. The CDR3 sequence: CATLGVNEGANVLTF. DNA for the CDR3: TGTGCCACCCTTGGGGTAAACGAAGGGGCCAACGTCCTGACTTTC.

This clonotype was seen only a few times. The J gene is TRBJ2-3, the V gene TRBV7-6, with TRBD1 as a possible D gene (6 bases). The J call may be incorrect, as the DNA end agrees better with TRBJ1-5. CDR3 length: 15 amino acids. Germline values: CDR1 SGHVS, CDR2 FNYEAQ. The CDR3: CASSLVAGGQNTQHF. For the CDR3, the DNA is TGTGCCAGCAGCTTAGTAGCGGGGGGGCAAAATACGCAGCATTTT.

This clonotype was observed at least ten times. The genes are TRBV5-8 and TRBJ1-2, with D unclear. Germline V lookup: CDR1 SGHTS, CDR2 YDEGEE. With 4 bases removed from V and 2 bases from J, the gap between germline ends came to 9 bases. The CDR3 has 13 residues. The CDR3 DNA reads TGTGCCAGCAGCCCTACAGCCAACTATGGCTACACCTTC. Protein sequence: CASSPTANYGYTF.

This clonotype was seen at least ten times. The chain combines TRBV9 with TRBJ2-2; tentative D call: TRBD1 (5 bases). V lost 2 bases to trimming and J lost 5 bases, with 10 bases between them. Germline V gene lookup returns CDR1 SGDLS and CDR2 YYNGEE. The CDR3 is 14 amino acids. DNA for the CDR3: TGTGCCAGCAGCGTCAGGGTAGGAACCGGGGAGCTGTTTTTT. It is translated as CASSVRVGTGELFF.